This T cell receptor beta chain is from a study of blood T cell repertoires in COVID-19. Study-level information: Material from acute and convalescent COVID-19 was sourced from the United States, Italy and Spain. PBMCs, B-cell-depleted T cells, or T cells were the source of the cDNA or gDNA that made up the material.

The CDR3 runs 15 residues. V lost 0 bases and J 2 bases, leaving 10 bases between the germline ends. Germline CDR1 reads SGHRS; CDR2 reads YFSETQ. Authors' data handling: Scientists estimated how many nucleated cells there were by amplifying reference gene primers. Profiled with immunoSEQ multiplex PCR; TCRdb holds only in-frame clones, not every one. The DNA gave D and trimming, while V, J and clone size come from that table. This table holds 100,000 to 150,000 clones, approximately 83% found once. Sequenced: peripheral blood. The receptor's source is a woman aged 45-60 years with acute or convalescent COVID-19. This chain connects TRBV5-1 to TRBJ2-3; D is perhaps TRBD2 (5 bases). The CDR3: CASSLDSAPTDTQYF. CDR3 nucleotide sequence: TGCGCCAGCAGCTTGGATAGCGCACCCACAGATACGCAGTATTTT.